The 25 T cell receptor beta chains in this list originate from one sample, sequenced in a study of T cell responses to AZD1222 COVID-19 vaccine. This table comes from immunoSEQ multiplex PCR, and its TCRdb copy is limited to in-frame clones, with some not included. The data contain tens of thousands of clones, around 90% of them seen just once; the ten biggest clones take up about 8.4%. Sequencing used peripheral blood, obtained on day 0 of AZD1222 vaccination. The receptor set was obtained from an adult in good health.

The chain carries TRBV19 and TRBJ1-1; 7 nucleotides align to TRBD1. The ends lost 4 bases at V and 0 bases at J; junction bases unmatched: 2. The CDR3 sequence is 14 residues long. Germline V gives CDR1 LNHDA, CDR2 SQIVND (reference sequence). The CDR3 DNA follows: TGTGCCAGTAGTACAGACAGGGTGAACACTGAAGCTTTCTTT. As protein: CASSTDRVNTEAFF.

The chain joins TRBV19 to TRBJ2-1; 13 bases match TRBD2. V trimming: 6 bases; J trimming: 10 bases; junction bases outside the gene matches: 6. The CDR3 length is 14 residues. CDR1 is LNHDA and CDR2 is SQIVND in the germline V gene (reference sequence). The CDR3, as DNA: TGTGCCAGTAGAACTAGCGGGGGGGCCAGGGAGCAGTTCTTC. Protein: CASRTSGGAREQFF.

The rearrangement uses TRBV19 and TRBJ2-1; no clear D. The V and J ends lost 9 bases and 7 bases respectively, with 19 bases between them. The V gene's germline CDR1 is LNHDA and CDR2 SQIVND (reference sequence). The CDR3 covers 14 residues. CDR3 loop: CASSSNRGPNEQFF. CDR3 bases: TGTGCCAGCTCCTCTAATCGAGGTCCGAATGAGCAGTTCTTC. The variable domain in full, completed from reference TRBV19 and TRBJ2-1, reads DGGITQSPKYLFRKEGQNVTLSCEQNLNHDAMYWYRQDPGQGLRLIYYSQIVNDFQKGDIAEGYSVSREKKESFPLTVTSAQKNPTAFYLCASSSNRGPNEQFFGPGTRLTVL.

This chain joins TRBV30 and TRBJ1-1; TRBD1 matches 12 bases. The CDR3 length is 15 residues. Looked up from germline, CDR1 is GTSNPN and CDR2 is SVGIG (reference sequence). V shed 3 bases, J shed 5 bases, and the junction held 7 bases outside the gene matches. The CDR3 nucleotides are TGTGCCTGGAGGGGGACAGGGGGCTGGGGAACTGAAGCTTTCTTT. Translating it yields CAWRGTGGWGTEAFF.

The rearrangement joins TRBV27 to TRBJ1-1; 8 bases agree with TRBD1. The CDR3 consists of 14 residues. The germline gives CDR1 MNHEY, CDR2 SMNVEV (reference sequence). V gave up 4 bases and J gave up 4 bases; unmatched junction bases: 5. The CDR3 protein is CASSWQQGVTEAFF. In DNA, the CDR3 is TGTGCCAGCAGTTGGCAACAGGGGGTCACTGAAGCTTTCTTT.

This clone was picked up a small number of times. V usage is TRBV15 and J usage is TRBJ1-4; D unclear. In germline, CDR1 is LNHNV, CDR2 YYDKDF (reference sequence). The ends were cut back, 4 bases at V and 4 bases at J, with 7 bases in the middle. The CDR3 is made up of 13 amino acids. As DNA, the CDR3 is TGTGCCACCAGCACCAGGATTAATGAAAAACTGTTTTTT. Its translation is CATSTRINEKLFF.

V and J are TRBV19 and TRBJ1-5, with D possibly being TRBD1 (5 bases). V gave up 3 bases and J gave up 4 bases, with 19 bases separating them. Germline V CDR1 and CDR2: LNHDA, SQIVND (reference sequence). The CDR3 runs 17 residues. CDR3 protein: CASSILRGGGGNQPQHF. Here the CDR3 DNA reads TGTGCCAGTAGTATCCTGCGTGGGGGAGGAGGGAATCAGCCCCAGCATTTT.

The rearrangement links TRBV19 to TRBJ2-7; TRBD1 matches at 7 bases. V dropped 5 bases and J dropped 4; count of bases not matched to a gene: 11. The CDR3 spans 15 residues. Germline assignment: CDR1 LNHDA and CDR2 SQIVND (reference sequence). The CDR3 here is CASSLKGQLEYEQYF. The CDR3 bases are TGTGCCAGTAGTCTCAAGGGACAGCTAGAATACGAGCAGTACTTC.

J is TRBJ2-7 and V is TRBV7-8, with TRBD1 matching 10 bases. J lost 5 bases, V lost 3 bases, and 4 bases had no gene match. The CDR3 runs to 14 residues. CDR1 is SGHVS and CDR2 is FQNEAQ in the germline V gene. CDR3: CASSFPGTGDEQYF. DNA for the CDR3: TGTGCCAGCAGCTTCCCCGGGACAGGGGACGAGCAGTACTTC.

The DNA of the CDR3 is TGCGCCAGGAAACTAGAGGGGGACGTGGTAAATCAGCCCCAGCATTTT. Translation gives CARKLEGDVVNQPQHF. The V gene is TRBV10-1, the J gene TRBJ1-5; possibly TRBD1 for D (6 bases). This CDR3 is 16 amino acids long. V was cut by 9 bases and J by 4 bases, with 22 bases left in between. Germline V gene data show CDR1 as WNHNN and CDR2 as SYGVQD (reference sequence).

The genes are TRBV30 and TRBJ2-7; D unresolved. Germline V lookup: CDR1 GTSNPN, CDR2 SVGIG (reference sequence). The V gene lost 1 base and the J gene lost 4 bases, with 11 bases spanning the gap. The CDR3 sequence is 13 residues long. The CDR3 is CAWSGGIGYEQYF. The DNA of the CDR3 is TGTGCCTGGAGTGGGGGAATTGGGTACGAGCAGTACTTC.

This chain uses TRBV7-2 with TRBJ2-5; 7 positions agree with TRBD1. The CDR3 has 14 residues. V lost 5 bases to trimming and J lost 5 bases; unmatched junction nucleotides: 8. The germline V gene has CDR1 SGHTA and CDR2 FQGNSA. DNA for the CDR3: TGTGCCAGCAGCGCCACAACAGGGGTCGAGACCCAGTACTTC. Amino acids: CASSATTGVETQYF.

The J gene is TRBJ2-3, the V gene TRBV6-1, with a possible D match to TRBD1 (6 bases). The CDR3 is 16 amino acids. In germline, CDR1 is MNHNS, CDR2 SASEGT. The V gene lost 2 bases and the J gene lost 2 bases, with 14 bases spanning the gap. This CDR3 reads CASSERVRQATDTQYF. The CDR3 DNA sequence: TGTGCCAGCAGTGAAAGGGTCAGACAGGCCACAGATACGCAGTATTTT.

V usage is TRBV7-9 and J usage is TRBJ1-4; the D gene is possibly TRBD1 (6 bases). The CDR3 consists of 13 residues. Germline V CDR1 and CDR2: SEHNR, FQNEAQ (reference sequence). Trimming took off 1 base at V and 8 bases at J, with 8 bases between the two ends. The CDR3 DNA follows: TGTGCCAGCAGCTTAGGGGGACAAGAAAAACTGTTTTTT. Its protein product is CASSLGGQEKLFF.

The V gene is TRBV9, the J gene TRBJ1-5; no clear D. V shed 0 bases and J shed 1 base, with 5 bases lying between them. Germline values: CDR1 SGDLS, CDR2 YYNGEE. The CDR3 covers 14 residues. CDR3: CASSVGASNQPQHF. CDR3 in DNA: TGTGCCAGCAGCGTAGGTGCGAGCAATCAGCCCCAGCATTTT. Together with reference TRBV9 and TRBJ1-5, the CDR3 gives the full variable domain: DSGVTQTPKHLITATGQRVTLRCSPRSGDLSVYWYQQSLDQGLQFLIQYYNGEERAKGNILERFSAQQFPDLHSELNLSSLELGDSALYFCASSVGASNQPQHFGDGTRLSIL.

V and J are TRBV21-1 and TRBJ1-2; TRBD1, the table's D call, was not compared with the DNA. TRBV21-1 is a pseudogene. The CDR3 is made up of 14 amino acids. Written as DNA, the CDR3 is TGTGCCAGCAGCAAACAGGGGTCGGACTATGGCTACACCTTC. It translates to CASSKQGSDYGYTF.

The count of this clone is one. In nucleotides, the CDR3 is TGTGCCTGGAGTGTCAGACTTCGCTACACCTTC. Translated, it gives CAWSVRLRYTF. The V gene is TRBV30, the J gene TRBJ1-2, with unresolved D. The CDR3 extends over 11 amino acids. Between the trimmed V and J ends, which lost 0 bases and 9 bases, there was a span of 8 bases. CDR1 and CDR2 (germline): GTSNPN, SVGIG (reference sequence).

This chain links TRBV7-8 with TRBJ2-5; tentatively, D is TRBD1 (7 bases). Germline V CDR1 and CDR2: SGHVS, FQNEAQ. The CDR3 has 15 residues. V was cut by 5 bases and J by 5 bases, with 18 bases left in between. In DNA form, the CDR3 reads TGTGCCAGCAGCCAACAACAGGGGACTGGGGAGACCCAGTACTTC. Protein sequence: CASSQQQGTGETQYF.

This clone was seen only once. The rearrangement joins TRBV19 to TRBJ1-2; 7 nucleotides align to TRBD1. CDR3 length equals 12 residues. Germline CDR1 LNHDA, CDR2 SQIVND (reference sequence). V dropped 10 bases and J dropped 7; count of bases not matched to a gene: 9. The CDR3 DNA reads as TGTGCCACCCAGACAGGGTTGCTTGGCTACACCTTC. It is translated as CATQTGLLGYTF.

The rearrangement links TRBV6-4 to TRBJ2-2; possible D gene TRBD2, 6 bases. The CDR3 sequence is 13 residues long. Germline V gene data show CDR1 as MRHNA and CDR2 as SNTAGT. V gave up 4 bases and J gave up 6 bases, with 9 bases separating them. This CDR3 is CASSGPGAGELFF. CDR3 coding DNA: TGTGCCAGCAGTGGTCCGGGGGCCGGGGAGCTGTTTTTT.

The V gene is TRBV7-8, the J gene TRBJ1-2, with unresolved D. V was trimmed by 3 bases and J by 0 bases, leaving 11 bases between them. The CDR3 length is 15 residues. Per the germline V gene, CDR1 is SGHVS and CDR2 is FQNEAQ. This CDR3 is CASSFRPGANYGYTF. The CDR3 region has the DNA TGTGCCAGCAGCTTCAGACCGGGAGCTAACTATGGCTACACCTTC.

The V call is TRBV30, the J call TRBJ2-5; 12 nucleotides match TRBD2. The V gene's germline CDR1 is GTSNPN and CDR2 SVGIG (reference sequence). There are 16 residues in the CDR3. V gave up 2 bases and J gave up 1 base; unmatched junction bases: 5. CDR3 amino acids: CAWSTPSGGAQETQYF. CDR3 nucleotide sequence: TGTGCCTGGAGTACGCCTAGCGGGGGGGCCCAAGAGACCCAGTACTTC. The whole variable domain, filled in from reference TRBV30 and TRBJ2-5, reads SQTIHQWPATLVQPVGSPLSLECTVEGTSNPNLYWYRQAAGRGLQLLFYSVGIGQISSEVPQNLSASRPQDRQFILSSKKLLLSDSGFYLCAWSTPSGGAQETQYFGPGTRLLVL.

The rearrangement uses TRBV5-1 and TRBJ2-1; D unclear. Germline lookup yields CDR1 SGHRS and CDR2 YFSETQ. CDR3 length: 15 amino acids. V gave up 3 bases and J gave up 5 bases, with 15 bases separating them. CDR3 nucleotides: TGCGCCAGCAGCTCACTAAGCGACGGAGACAATGAGCAGTTCTTC. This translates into CASSSLSDGDNEQFF.

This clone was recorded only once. The CDR3 loop is CASSVGSASVYEQYF. The DNA of the CDR3 is TGTGCCAGCAGCGTAGGGTCAGCATCGGTCTACGAGCAGTACTTC. The chain combines TRBV9 with TRBJ2-7; D unclear. From germline, CDR1 is SGDLS and CDR2 YYNGEE. Deletions cut 0 bases from V and 3 bases from J, with 13 bases between. The CDR3 length is 15 residues.

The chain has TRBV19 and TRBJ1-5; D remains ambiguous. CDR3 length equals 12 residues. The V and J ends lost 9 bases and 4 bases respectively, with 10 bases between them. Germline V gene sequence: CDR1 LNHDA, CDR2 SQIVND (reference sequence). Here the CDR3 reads CASRALNQPQHF. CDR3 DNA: TGTGCCAGCCGGGCCCTAAATCAGCCCCAGCATTTT.